This is a list of T cell receptor beta chains from one sample in a study of CXCR3-negative and CXCR3-positive naive CD8 T cells. TCRdb re-called the 5' RACE reads; one entry per CDR3 protein, DNA not given. Its table lists tens of thousands of distinct CDR3 sequences. Sequencing used naive CXCR3+ CD8+ T cells from blood. These receptors were collected from a human donor in good health. Some clones in this sample may be carry-over from other donors' samples. CDR3s include the opening cysteine and the closing phenylalanine or tryptophan.

>TRBJ1-5|TRBV9
CASSPLGGASQPQHF
>TRBJ1-4|TRBV28
CASSPASILPAPRGEKLFF
>TRBJ2-2|TRBV5-1
CASSPAETGELFF
>TRBJ2-7|TRBV15
CATSRVDSSYEQYF
>TRBJ2-7|TRBV29-1
CSVEIRDSVSYEQYF
>TRBJ2-1|TRBV6-5
CASSPSSSGYYNEQFF
>TRBJ2-5|TRBV15
CATSRFETGEETQYF
>TRBJ2-7|TRBV12-3/TRBV12-4
CASSPRQGAYEQYF
>TRBJ1-2|TRBV5-1
CASSLDPHRATYGYTF
>TRBJ2-7|TRBV3-1
CASSQERSARAGGPGYEQYF
>TRBJ1-1|TRBV10-3
CAIEAGGNTEAFF
>TRBJ2-7|TRBV29-1
CSVEGGDRVEQYF
>TRBJ2-7|TRBV28
CASSFLDGSYEHYF
>TRBJ2-2|TRBV6-2/TRBV6-3
CASSWGNGELFF
>TRBJ1-1|TRBV7-9
CASSWDQFTEAFF
>TRBJ1-1|TRBV4-3
CASSQEVREWTEAFF
>TRBJ2-7|TRBV4-3
CASSQDHLYEQYF
>TRBJ2-7|TRBV12-3/TRBV12-4
CASRADRGNYEQYF
>TRBJ2-7|TRBV7-9
CASSPGSGRSYEQYF
>TRBJ1-4|TRBV15
CATSPITDLAGEKLFF
>TRBJ2-7|TRBV6-2/TRBV6-3
CASSYLFQGSEQYF
>TRBJ1-1|TRBV19
CATRHGTEAFF
>TRBJ2-1|TRBV7-3
CASSLIGTSGRARDEQFF
>TRBJ2-4|TRBV20-1
CSVPWGQGNIQYF
>TRBJ2-1|TRBV20-1
CSAIGASGRGDHTEQFF
>TRBJ2-5|TRBV7-6
CASSSIGGQETQYF
>TRBJ2-3|TRBV6-2/TRBV6-3
CASSSDRIPYTDTQYF
>TRBJ1-5|TRBV15
CATSREEWDSGQPQHF